The clone carrying this T cell receptor beta chain has at least ten counts. Its matching antigen is unknown. At one of its ends the junction is not consistent with the germline gene, which may arise from a read error. This entry belongs to a study of neurological immune-mediated disorders. Study summary: Multiple sclerosis patients (n of about 35) included around 31 with relapsing-remitting and 3 with secondary progressive disease.

5'RACE generated cDNA with 10-nucleotide random UMIs. TCRdb re-derived calls from the 5' RACE reads in MiXCR, one entry per CDR3 protein. The sample includes about 74,000 distinct CDR3 sequences, roughly 5% seen only once; the top ten take just under 7.5%. Regarding the study as a whole: With the multiple sclerosis repertoire cluster, neither clinical nor MRI features showed any association. Patients with HTLV-1-associated myelopathy showed the most TCR clonal expansion. Those with multiple sclerosis showed the least, falling below healthy controls.

The CDR3 covers 14 residues. Germline CDR1 is LGHNA and CDR2 is YSLEER. The chain recombines TRBV4-3 with TRBJ1-1; D unclear. This TCR came from a man aged 18 to 29 with multiple sclerosis. The sequencing input was PBMCs. CDR3 nucleotide sequence: TGCGCCAGCAGCCAAGATATAGCGAACCCTGAAGCTTTCTTT. Its translation is CASSQDIANPEAFF.